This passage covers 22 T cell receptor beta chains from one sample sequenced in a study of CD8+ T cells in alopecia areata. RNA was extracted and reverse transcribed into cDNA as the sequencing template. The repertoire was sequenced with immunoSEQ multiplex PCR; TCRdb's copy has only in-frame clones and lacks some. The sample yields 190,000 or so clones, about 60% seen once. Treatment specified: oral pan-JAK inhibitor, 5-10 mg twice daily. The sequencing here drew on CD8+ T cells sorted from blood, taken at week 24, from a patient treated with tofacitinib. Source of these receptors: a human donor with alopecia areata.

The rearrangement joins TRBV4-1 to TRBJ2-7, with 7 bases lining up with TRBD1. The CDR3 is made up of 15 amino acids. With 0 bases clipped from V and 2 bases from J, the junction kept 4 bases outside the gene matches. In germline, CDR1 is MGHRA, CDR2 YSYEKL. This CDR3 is CASSQDAGTAYEQYF. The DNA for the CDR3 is TGCGCCAGCAGCCAAGATGCCGGGACAGCCTACGAGCAGTACTTC.

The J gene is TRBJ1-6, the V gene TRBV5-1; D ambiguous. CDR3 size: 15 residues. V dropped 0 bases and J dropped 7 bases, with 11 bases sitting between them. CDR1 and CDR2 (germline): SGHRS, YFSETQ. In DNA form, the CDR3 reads TGCGCCAGCAGCTTGGTTTGGACTCCCAATTCACCCCTCCACTTT. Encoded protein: CASSLVWTPNSPLHF.

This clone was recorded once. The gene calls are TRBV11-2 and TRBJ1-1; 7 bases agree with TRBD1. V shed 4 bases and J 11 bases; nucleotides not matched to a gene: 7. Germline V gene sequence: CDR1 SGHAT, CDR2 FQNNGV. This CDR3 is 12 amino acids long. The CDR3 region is CASSSGRGQAFF. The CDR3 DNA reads TGTGCCAGCAGCTCGGGAAGGGGGCAGGCTTTCTTT.

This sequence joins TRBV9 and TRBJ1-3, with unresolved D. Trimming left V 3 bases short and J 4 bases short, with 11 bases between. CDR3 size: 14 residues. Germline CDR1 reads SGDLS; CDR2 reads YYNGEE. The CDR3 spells CASSARAEGNTIYF. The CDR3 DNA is TGTGCCAGCAGCGCCCGGGCGGAAGGAAACACCATATATTTT.

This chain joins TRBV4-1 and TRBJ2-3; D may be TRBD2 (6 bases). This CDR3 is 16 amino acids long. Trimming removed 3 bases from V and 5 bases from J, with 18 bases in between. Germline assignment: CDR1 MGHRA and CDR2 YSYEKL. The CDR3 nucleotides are TGCGCCAGCAGCCAGTCCCCTGTAGCGGCACAAGATACGCAGTATTTT. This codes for CASSQSPVAAQDTQYF.

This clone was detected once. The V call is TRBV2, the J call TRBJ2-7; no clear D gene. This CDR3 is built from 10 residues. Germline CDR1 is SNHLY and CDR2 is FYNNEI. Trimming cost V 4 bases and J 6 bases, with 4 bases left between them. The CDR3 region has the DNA TGTGCCAGCAGTGGCCCCGAGCAGTACTTC. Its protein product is CASSGPEQYF.

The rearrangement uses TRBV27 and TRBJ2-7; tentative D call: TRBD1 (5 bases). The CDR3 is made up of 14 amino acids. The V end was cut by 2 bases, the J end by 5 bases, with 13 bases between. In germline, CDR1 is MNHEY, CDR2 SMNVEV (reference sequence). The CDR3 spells CASSLQGDTDEQYF. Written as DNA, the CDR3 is TGTGCCAGCAGTTTACAGGGTGATACGGACGAGCAGTACTTC.

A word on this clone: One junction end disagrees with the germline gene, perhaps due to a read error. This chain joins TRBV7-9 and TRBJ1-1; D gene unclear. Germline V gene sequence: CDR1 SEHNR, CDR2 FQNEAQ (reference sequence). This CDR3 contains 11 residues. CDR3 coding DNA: TGTGCCAGCAGCTTACAATCTGATGCTTTCTTT. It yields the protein CASSLQSDAFF.

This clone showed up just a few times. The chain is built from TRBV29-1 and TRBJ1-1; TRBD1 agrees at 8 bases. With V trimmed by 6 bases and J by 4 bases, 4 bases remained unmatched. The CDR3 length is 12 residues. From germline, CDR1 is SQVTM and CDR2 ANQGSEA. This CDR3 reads CSVDRGATEAFF. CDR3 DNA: TGCAGCGTCGACAGGGGTGCCACTGAAGCTTTCTTT.

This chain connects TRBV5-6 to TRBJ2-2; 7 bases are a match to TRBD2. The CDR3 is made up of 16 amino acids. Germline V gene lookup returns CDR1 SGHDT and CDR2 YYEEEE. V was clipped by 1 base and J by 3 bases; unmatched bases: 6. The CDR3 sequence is CASSLPSGHDTGELFF. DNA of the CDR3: TGTGCCAGCAGCTTGCCTAGCGGTCATGACACCGGGGAGCTGTTTTTT.

CDR3 DNA: TGTGCCAGCAGCGTAGAGGGACTCTCAAGCTCCTACAATGAGCAGTTCTTC. It codes for CASSVEGLSSSYNEQFF. The chain links TRBV9 to TRBJ2-1, with D tentatively TRBD2 (6 bases). V was trimmed by 0 bases and J by 0 bases, leaving 13 bases between them. CDR1 is SGDLS, CDR2 YYNGEE, per germline. The CDR3 spans 17 residues.

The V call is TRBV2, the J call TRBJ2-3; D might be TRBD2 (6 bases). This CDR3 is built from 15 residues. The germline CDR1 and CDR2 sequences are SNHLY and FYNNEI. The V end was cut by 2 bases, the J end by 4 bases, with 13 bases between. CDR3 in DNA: TGTGCCAGCAGTGAATCACTAGCTCCCGCAGATACGCAGTATTTT. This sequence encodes CASSESLAPADTQYF.

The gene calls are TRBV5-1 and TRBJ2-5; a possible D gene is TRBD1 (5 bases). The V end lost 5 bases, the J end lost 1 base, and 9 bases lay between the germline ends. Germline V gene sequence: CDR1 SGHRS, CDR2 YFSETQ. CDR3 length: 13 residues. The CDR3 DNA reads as TGCGCCAGCAGAGGGGTGCTCCAAGAGACCCAGTACTTC. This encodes CASRGVLQETQYF.

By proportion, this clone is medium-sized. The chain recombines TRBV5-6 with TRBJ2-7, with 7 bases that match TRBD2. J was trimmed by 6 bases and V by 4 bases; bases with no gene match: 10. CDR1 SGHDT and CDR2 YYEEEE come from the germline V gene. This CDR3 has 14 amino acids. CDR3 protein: CASSQSGAFSEQYF. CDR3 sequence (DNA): TGTGCCAGCAGCCAAAGCGGGGCCTTCAGCGAGCAGTACTTC.

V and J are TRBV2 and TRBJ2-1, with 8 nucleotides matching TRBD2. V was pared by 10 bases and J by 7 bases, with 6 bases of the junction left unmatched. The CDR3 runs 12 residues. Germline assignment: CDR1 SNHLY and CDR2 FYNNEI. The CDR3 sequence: CATGTSVNEQFF. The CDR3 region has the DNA TGTGCCACCGGGACTAGTGTGAATGAGCAGTTCTTC.

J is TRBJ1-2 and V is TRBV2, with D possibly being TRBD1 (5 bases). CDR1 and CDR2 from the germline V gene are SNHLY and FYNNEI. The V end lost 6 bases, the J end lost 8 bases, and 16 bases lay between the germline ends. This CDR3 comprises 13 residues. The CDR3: CASRGTFSVGYTF. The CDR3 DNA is TGTGCCAGCAGGGGGACCTTCTCTGTGGGCTACACCTTC.

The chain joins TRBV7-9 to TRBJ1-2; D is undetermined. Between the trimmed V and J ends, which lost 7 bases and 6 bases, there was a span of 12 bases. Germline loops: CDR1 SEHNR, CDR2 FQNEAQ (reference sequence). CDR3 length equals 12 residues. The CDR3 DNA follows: TGTGCCAGCACCGCCTTTTCGGATGGCTACACCTTC. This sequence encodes CASTAFSDGYTF.

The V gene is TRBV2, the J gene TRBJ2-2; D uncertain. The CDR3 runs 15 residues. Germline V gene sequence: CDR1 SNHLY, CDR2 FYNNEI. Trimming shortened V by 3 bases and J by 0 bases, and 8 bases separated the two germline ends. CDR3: CASSDPWANTGELFF. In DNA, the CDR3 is TGTGCCAGCAGTGACCCATGGGCGAACACCGGGGAGCTGTTTTTT.

CDR3 region: CASRGFHNEQFF. The DNA for the CDR3 is TGTGCCAGCAGGGGGTTCCACAATGAGCAGTTCTTC. The chain combines TRBV27 with TRBJ2-1; D uncertain. Per the germline V gene, CDR1 is MNHEY and CDR2 is SMNVEV (reference sequence). This CDR3 contains 12 residues. V gave up 6 bases and J gave up 5 bases, with 8 bases separating them.

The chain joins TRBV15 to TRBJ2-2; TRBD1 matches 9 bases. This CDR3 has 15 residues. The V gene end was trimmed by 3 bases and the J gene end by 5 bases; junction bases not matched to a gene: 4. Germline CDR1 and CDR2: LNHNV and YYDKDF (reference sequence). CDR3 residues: CATSSSDRGTGELFF. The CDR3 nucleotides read TGTGCCACCAGCAGTTCGGACAGGGGTACCGGGGAGCTGTTTTTT. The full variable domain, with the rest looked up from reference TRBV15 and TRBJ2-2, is DAMVIQNPRYQVTQFGKPVTLSCSQTLNHNVMYWYQQKSSQAPKLLFHYYDKDFNNEADTPDNFQSRRPNTSFCFLDIRSPGLGDTAMYLCATSSSDRGTGELFFGEGSRLTVL.

The CDR3 sequence: CASRIERGAGHEQFF. The CDR3 coding sequence is TGTGCCAGCAGAATCGAGCGGGGTGCTGGCCATGAGCAGTTCTTC. The chain joins TRBV7-9 to TRBJ2-1; TRBD2 agrees at 7 bases. Germline V gene lookup returns CDR1 SEHNR and CDR2 FQNEAQ (reference sequence). The CDR3 has 15 residues. Losses at the gene ends were 6 bases for V and 8 bases for J; bases not matched to a gene: 13.

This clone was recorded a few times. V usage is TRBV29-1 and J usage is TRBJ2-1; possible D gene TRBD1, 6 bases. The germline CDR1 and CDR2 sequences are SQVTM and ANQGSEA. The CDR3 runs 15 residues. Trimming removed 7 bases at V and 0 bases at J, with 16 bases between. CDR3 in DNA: TGCAGCGGCGTAACCACAGGGCTCTCCTACAATGAGCAGTTCTTC. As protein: CSGVTTGLSYNEQFF.